This T cell receptor beta chain appears in the sequencing data of a study of T cell responses to AZD1222 COVID-19 vaccine (dated by TCRdb to the early 2020s). About the full investigation: AZD1222 recipients given second doses at about 4 weeks or at about 12 weeks were pooled, since spike-specific TCR depth and breadth were not found to differ between the two schedules. TCR sequencing was performed for 230 to 250 trial participants, of whom roughly 200 were given two doses of AZD1222 and some 26 were given two doses of MenACWY control vaccine. Trial participants were enrolled by age into subgroups of 18-55, 56-69 and 70-plus years, and around 150, 29 and 61 TCR-sequenced participants, respectively, were included in these subgroups. The paper's findings and limits, for the study overall: Because no samples from the day 14 peak response were available, repertoires could be characterized only after the peak T cell response. Most participants were white British and females outnumbered males, and the authors suggested that clonal diversity may have been underestimated. Conclusions about previously exposed vaccinees are limited because only five to seven AZD1222 recipients were SARS-CoV-2 seropositive at baseline. The whole spike protein was spanned by vaccine-associated CD4 TCRs, and dominant responses were seen in regions 160-218 and 743-854. A significant rise in spike-specific TCR breadth and depth was observed after two AZD1222 doses relative to day 0 and relative to MenACWY recipients. Epitopes outside the regions mutated in the B.1.351 and B.1.1.7 variants were reportedly recognized by nearly half of the unique spike-specific TCRs. The 56-69-year group was small, and its depth increase did not reach significance, likely because of low power.

There are 15 amino acids in the CDR3, from cysteine to phenylalanine inclusive. Here the CDR3 DNA is all that survives: 45 bases in frame from base 1. CDR1 and CDR2 were assigned from the germline V gene as SGHNT and YENEEA. Clipping removes 4 bases from V and 4 bases from J, with 9 as the unmatched junction base count. The label giving this sample's time point can be read as: baseline before first vaccination. Vaccinee samples came from UK trials COV001 and COV002, including a single-blind randomized controlled phase 2/3 trial of AZD1222 (ChAdOx1 nCoV-19) in healthy adults. For TCRbeta chain sequencing, PBMC samples from trial participants were taken at day 0 and at day 28 after the second dose. Notes on this clone: Its target antigen remains unknown. Base qualities are not provided; no much larger clone lies one nucleotide away.

The CDR3 regions of human TCRbeta chains were analyzed by immunosequencing. From the authors' description of their analysis: Repertoire TCRs were checked for matches against a reference library of SARS-CoV-2-specific TCRs that had been generated using the MIRA antigen-specificity platform. Breadth was defined as the fraction of unique TCRs that were SARS-CoV-2-associated. Depth was defined as the fraction of total T cells that were SARS-CoV-2-associated. Using the MIRA data, every spike-specific TCR was mapped to the spike region that the TCR reacted to and assigned to either a CD4 or a CD8 class. Log10-transformed breadth and depth values were compared by one-way ANOVA with Sidak's multiple comparisons tests. TCRdb provides this immuneACCESS table in a form limited to in-frame rearrangements. Some clones are lacking; in checked studies, under half of them reflect an unresolved V gene, and why the rest are absent is not known. Clone size and V and J calls were adopted from that table, with D and trimming inferred from the DNA. Here the sample has some 120,000 clones; 75% to 90% occur a single time. The ten largest clones capture 1.6% of the sample.

Specimen: peripheral blood, collected on day 0 of AZD1222 vaccination. The chain is encoded by TRBV11-3 joined to TRBJ1-2, with TRBD1 matching 7 junction bases. The clonotype originates from an adult in good health. Read as DNA, the sequence is TGTGCCAGCAGCTCGTTAAAAGGGGGCGGCTATGGCTACACCTTC. Translated, this gives CASSSLKGGGYGYTF.